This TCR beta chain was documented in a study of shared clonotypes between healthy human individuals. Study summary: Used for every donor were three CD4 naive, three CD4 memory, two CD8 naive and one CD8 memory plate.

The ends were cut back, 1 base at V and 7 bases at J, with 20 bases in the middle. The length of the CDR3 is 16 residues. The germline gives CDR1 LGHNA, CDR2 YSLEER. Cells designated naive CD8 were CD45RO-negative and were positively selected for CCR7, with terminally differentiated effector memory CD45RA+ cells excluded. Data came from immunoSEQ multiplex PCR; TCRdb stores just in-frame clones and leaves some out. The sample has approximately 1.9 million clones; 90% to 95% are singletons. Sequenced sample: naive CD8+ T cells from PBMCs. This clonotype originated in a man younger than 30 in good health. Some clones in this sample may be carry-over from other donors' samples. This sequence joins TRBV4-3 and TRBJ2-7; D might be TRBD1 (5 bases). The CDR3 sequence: CASSQAPPSGPQEQYF. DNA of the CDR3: TGCGCCAGCAGCCAAGCCCCGCCATCAGGGCCCCAGGAGCAGTACTTC.